These 20 T cell receptor beta chains share one sample of origin, sequenced in a study of CD8 T cells in ankylosing spondylitis. Each CDR3 protein is one row after TCRdb ran MiXCR on the 5' RACE reads. The table lists around 150,000 distinct CDR3 sequences, about a sixth of them singletons. Sequencing used blood, either unsorted or a sorted T cell fraction (not recorded which). The receptors shown here come from a male donor with ankylosing spondylitis or in good health (not recorded which).

This clonotype was seen only a few times. The chain joins TRBV5-1 to TRBJ1-4; D not resolved. The V end lost 0 bases, the J end lost 3 bases, and 6 bases lay between the germline ends. Per the germline V gene, CDR1 is SGHRS and CDR2 is YFSETQ. The CDR3 is 14 residues long. The CDR3 spells CASSLGQANEKLFF. The CDR3 DNA follows: TGCGCCAGCAGCTTGGGGCAAGCTAATGAAAAACTGTTTTTT.

In this sample, this clonotype turned up many times. The V and J genes are TRBV5-1 and TRBJ2-5; 14 bases align to TRBD2. V lost 4 bases to trimming and J lost 4 bases; unmatched junction nucleotides: 12. The length of the CDR3 is 18 residues. CDR1 is SGHRS, CDR2 YFSETQ, per germline. Here the CDR3 reads CASSHRTSGRRSGETQYF. In nucleotides, the CDR3 is TGCGCCAGCAGCCACCGGACTAGCGGGAGGAGAAGTGGAGAGACCCAGTACTTC.

The chain joins TRBV24-1 to TRBJ1-1, with unresolved D. This CDR3 is 14 amino acids long. The ends were cut back, 7 bases at V and 1 base at J, with 12 bases in the middle. The germline CDR1 and CDR2 sequences are KGHDR and SFDVKD. The CDR3 DNA reads TGTGCCACCAGCGGCGCCAGTGGGAACACTGAAGCTTTCTTT. This gives the protein CATSGASGNTEAFF.

This clonotype was counted a few times. The J gene is TRBJ2-2, the V gene TRBV27; D unresolved. CDR1 and CDR2 (germline): MNHEY, SMNVEV (reference sequence). The V and J ends lost 4 bases and 3 bases respectively, with 6 bases between them. This CDR3 is built from 13 residues. The DNA for the CDR3 is TGTGCCAGCAGTTCCACGTACACCGGGGAGCTGTTTTTT. Translated: CASSSTYTGELFF.

In the case of this clonotype: The junction and the germline gene differ at one end; a read error may be behind it. V is TRBV7-2 and J is TRBJ2-5; perhaps TRBD1 as D (6 bases). The germline CDR1 and CDR2 sequences are SGHTA and FQGNSA. The length of the CDR3 is 13 residues. CDR3 bases: TGTGCCAACAGCGGTGGACAGCAAGAGACCCAGTACTTC. Its protein product is CANSGGQQETQYF.

This clonotype occurred many times. The V and J genes are TRBV6-5 and TRBJ2-4, with D perhaps matching TRBD1 or TRBD2 (6 bases each). The CDR3 contains 15 residues. Trimming left V 0 bases short and J 9 bases short, with 15 bases between. Germline V lookup: CDR1 MNHEY, CDR2 SVGAGI. The chain's CDR3 is CASSYSSRGGTIQYF. In DNA form, the CDR3 reads TGTGCCAGCAGTTACTCGTCCAGGGGAGGAACCATTCAGTACTTC.

This clonotype appeared a few times. The chain has TRBV6-1 and TRBJ2-3; D is perhaps TRBD2 (5 bases). Germline CDR1 and CDR2: MNHNS and SASEGT. The V end lost 7 bases, the J end lost 3 bases, and 11 bases lay between the germline ends. This CDR3 spans 13 amino acids. The CDR3 sequence is CASNLWETDTQYF. The DNA of the CDR3 is TGTGCCAGCAACCTTTGGGAGACAGATACGCAGTATTTT.

This clonotype was counted ten times or more. CDR3 residues: CSAGTGAVTDTQYF. Here the CDR3 DNA reads TGCAGTGCAGGGACAGGAGCTGTCACAGATACGCAGTATTTT. The rearrangement joins TRBV20-1 to TRBJ2-3; 8 positions agree with TRBD1. The CDR3 consists of 14 residues. In germline, CDR1 is DFQATT, CDR2 SNEGSKA (reference sequence). Losses at the gene ends were 6 bases for V and 2 bases for J; bases not matched to a gene: 7.

In its sample, this clonotype was seen many times. The chain links TRBV12-3 or TRBV12-4 to TRBJ2-5, with TRBD1 as a possible D gene (5 bases). This CDR3 contains 17 residues. Trimming removed 5 bases at V and 4 bases at J, with 23 bases between. The CDR3 DNA reads TGTGCCAGCAGTACTGCCTCCGACAGTGTGGTTGGAGAGACCCAGTACTTC. This translates into CASSTASDSVVGETQYF.

This clonotype was observed many times. This chain links TRBV5-1 with TRBJ2-3; TRBD2 is a possible D gene (5 bases). The CDR3 totals 13 residues. The ends were cut back, 9 bases at V and 2 bases at J, with 13 bases in the middle. Germline CDR1 and CDR2: SGHRS and YFSETQ. The CDR3 region has the DNA TGCGCCACCTCCCGGAGGTACACAGATACGCAGTATTTT. Encoded protein: CATSRRYTDTQYF.

This clonotype was found a few times. This chain links TRBV29-1 with TRBJ2-5, with D tentatively TRBD1 (5 bases). The V gene's germline CDR1 is SQVTM and CDR2 ANQGSEA. The V and J ends lost 3 bases and 5 bases respectively, with 10 bases between them. The CDR3 loop spans 12 amino acids. CDR3 DNA: TGCAGCGTTGACAGGGTATGGGAGACCCAGTACTTC. It specifies CSVDRVWETQYF.

V is TRBV7-7 and J is TRBJ2-1, with TRBD1 matching over 8 bases. CDR3 length: 15 amino acids. Trimming removed 5 bases from V and 1 base from J; junction bases left unmatched: 4. Germline CDR1 SSHAT, CDR2 FNYEAQ (reference sequence). The DNA of the CDR3 is TGTGCCAGCAGCCCGGACAGGGTATCCTACAATGAGCAGTTCTTC. Translation gives CASSPDRVSYNEQFF.

The table lists this clonotype with a few counts. The V call is TRBV5-1, the J call TRBJ2-1, with D perhaps matching TRBD2 (6 bases). Deletions cut 0 bases from V and 4 bases from J, with 11 bases between. Germline lookup yields CDR1 SGHRS and CDR2 YFSETQ. The CDR3 is made up of 15 amino acids. CDR3 nucleotide sequence: TGCGCCAGCAGCTTGGCTTCTAGCGAGTACAATGAGCAGTTCTTC. Translated: CASSLASSEYNEQFF.

Concerning this clonotype itself: Compared with germline, one end of the junction differs, possibly owing to a read error. This chain connects TRBV2 to TRBJ2-5; perhaps TRBD2 as D (5 bases). Germline V gene data show CDR1 as SNHLY and CDR2 as FYNNEI. This CDR3 spans 12 amino acids. The CDR3 spells CASRLFGESQYF. The CDR3 DNA reads as TGTGCCAGCAGACTCTTTGGGGAGAGCCAGTACTTC.

This clonotype was counted at least ten times. The chain links TRBV20-1 to TRBJ1-5; D is perhaps TRBD1 (6 bases). CDR1 is DFQATT, CDR2 SNEGSKA, per germline (reference sequence). The V end was cut by 4 bases, the J end by 3 bases, with 13 bases between. This CDR3 has 14 residues. CDR3 region: CSANSRGLNQPQHF. CDR3 nucleotides: TGCAGTGCTAACTCCAGGGGCCTCAATCAGCCCCAGCATTTT.

This clonotype was seen a few times. The chain uses TRBV7-2 and TRBJ2-3; TRBD1 matches at 7 bases. V gave up 1 base and J gave up 7 bases; unmatched junction bases: 5. The CDR3 contains 14 residues. Germline CDR1 reads SGHTA; CDR2 reads FQGNSA. The CDR3 here is CASSLDRGGNTQYF. In DNA, the CDR3 is TGTGCCAGCAGCTTAGACAGGGGTGGGAATACGCAGTATTTT.

This clonotype came up many times. CDR3 amino acids: CASSLAAGTYSYNEQFF. CDR3 bases: TGCGCCAGCAGCTTGGCCGCGGGCACCTACTCCTACAATGAGCAGTTCTTC. The chain links TRBV5-1 to TRBJ2-1; D may be TRBD2 (5 bases). CDR1 is SGHRS and CDR2 is YFSETQ in the germline V gene. There are 17 residues in the CDR3. V was cut by 0 bases and J by 0 bases, with 13 bases left in between.

The chain links TRBV6-5 to TRBJ2-3, with TRBD2 identical over 8 bases. V lost 7 bases, J lost 5 bases, and 8 bases stayed unmatched. Germline CDR1 is MNHEY and CDR2 is SVGAGI. This CDR3 region has 14 residues. The CDR3 DNA sequence: TGTGCCAGCAAGGATTCGGGAGGGGGAGATACGCAGTATTTT. It yields the protein CASKDSGGGDTQYF.

Comments on this clonotype: This may be a read error, as it is one base from a much larger clone. V is TRBV5-1 and J is TRBJ2-7; tentatively, D is TRBD1 (6 bases). Per the germline V gene, CDR1 is SGHRS and CDR2 is YFSETQ. The CDR3 contains 14 residues. The CDR3 is CVSSPGQTFYEQYF. CDR3 bases: TGCGTCAGCAGCCCAGGACAGACCTTCTACGAGCAGTACTTC.

The gene calls are TRBV6-1 and TRBJ2-1; 10 positions match TRBD2. The CDR3 has 15 residues. V dropped 6 bases and J dropped 7; count of bases not matched to a gene: 9. Germline-derived CDR1 and CDR2 are MNHNS and SASEGT. In nucleotides, the CDR3 is TGTGCCAGCAGCGCTCTAGCGGGAGTAGGAAATGAGCAGTTCTTC. This gives the protein CASSALAGVGNEQFF.